Sequencing of this TCR beta chain was carried out in a study of OX40 agonist ivuxolimab in advanced cancers. Background on the study: Ivuxolimab, which patients received intravenously every 2 weeks, was dosed at 0.01 to 10 mg/kg.

Assay: immunoSEQ multiplex PCR; the TCRdb copy retains only in-frame clones and omits some. The repertoire has tens of thousands of clones, about 80% of them found once; the top ten carry approximately 3%. There are 12 residues in the CDR3. CDR1 and CDR2 from the germline V gene are SEHNR and FQNEAQ (reference sequence). V shed 4 bases and J shed 6 bases, with 10 bases lying between them. The rearrangement uses TRBV7-9 and TRBJ2-7; D possibly uses TRBD1 or TRBD2 (5 bases each). The TCR originated in an adult with an advanced solid tumor such as melanoma, head and neck, liver or kidney cancer. The input for sequencing was CD4+ or CD8+ T cells sorted from blood, taken in a trial of the OX40 agonist ivuxolimab. The CDR3, as DNA: TGTGCCAGCAGCTACGGGACGGGCGAGCAGTACTTC. It codes for CASSYGTGEQYF.